The clone carrying this TCR beta chain was counted between two and nine times. Its antigen is undetermined. Germline-derived CDR1 and CDR2 are MDHEN and SYDVKM. With 4 bases removed from V and 1 base from J, the gap between germline ends came to 11 bases. The CDR3 contains 14 residues. The authors ran a second PCR of about 6 to 11 cycles using a sample-barcoded 5' primer and a J-beta primer mix. TCRdb redid the calling of the 5' RACE reads with MiXCR, one entry per CDR3 protein. The sample lists about 1 million distinct CDR3 sequences, 40% to 50% occurring once. This sample was included in a study of blood T cells in healthy people across ages. Study overall: Per two T cells, template switching captured roughly one barcoded beta molecule. Whole-study findings and limits: Higher diversity, along with more naive CD4+ cells, distinguished long-lived donors from aged donors.

This chain uses TRBV28 with TRBJ2-7; a weak D match, TRBD1 (6 bases). The TCR comes from a woman in her sixties in good health. The source material was blood. The CDR3 bases are TGTGCCAGCAGTTCTAACAGGGATTCCTACGAGCAGTACTTC. The encoded protein is CASSSNRDSYEQYF.